This T cell receptor (beta chain) was observed in a study of T cell responses to AZD1222 COVID-19 vaccine (dated by TCRdb to about 2021). Concerning the study at large: AZD1222 recipients given second doses at about 4 weeks or at about 12 weeks were pooled, since spike-specific TCR depth and breadth were not found to differ between the two schedules. TCR sequencing was performed for about 240 trial participants, of whom about 200 were given two doses of AZD1222 and 26 were given two doses of MenACWY control vaccine. Enrollment into the trials was organized by age into subgroups of 18-55, 56-69 and 70-plus years, and those subgroups contained 148, 28 and 57 TCR-sequenced participants, respectively. Here is what the overall study found, with its caveats: Most participants were white British and females outnumbered males, and the authors suggested that clonal diversity may have been underestimated. The 56-69-year group was small, and its depth increase did not reach significance, likely because of low power. The vaccine-associated CD4 TCRs covered the entire spike protein, and the dominant responses fell in regions 160-218 and 743-854. Reportedly, almost half of the unique spike-specific TCRs recognized epitopes lying outside the regions that are mutated in the B.1.351 and B.1.1.7 variants. Conclusions about previously exposed vaccinees are limited, since just six AZD1222 recipients were seropositive for SARS-CoV-2 at baseline. Spike-specific TCR breadth and depth rose significantly after two AZD1222 doses compared with day 0 and with MenACWY recipients. Because no day 14 peak-response samples were available, the repertoires could be characterized only after the peak T cell response.

From the germline V gene (reference sequence), CDR1 is MNHNY and CDR2 is SVGAGI. Germline trimming amounts to 4 bases on V and 0 bases on J, with 6 as the count of junction bases outside the gene matches. Spanning cysteine to phenylalanine, the CDR3 consists of 15 amino acids. The CDR3 DNA has 45 bases and is translated from base 1. The CDR3 regions of human TCRbeta chains were subjected to immunosequencing. From the authors' description of their analysis: TCRs in the repertoires were compared against a reference library of SARS-CoV-2-specific TCRs that had been generated with the MIRA antigen-specificity platform. Breadth was defined as the fraction of unique TCRs that were SARS-CoV-2-associated. Depth was defined as the fraction of total T cells that were SARS-CoV-2-associated. Using the MIRA data, each spike-specific TCR was mapped to the spike region that the TCR reacts to and placed in a CD4 or CD8 class. Log10-transformed breadth and depth values were compared by one-way ANOVA with Sidak's multiple comparisons tests. Imported from immuneACCESS, the table was reduced by TCRdb to in-frame sequences with V and J called. These copies leave out some clones; in studies compared against another copy, an unresolved V gene accounts for under half, and the cause of the remainder is not known. D and trimming come from the DNA, and the V and J calls and clone size come from that table. In all, the sample holds some 97,000 clones, and about 88% of those were seen once. 1.8% of the sample lies in the top ten.

According to the study, the label for this sample's time point signals: baseline before first vaccination. Vaccinee samples came from UK trials COV001 and COV002, including a single-blind randomized controlled phase 2/3 trial of AZD1222 (ChAdOx1 nCoV-19) in healthy adults. For TCRbeta chain sequencing, PBMC samples from trial participants were taken at day 0 and at day 28 after the second dose. As concerns this clone: Its cognate antigen has yet to be identified. No base quality information exists; no much larger clone differs at one position.

This sequence was found in an adult in good health. The input for sequencing was peripheral blood, taken on day 0 of AZD1222 vaccination. The V gene is TRBV6-6 and the J gene is TRBJ2-7; 7 middle bases align to TRBD1. The DNA sequence is given as TGTGCCAGCAGTTCTCGGACAGGAGACTCCTACGAGCAGTACTTC. This sequence encodes CASSSRTGDSYEQYF.